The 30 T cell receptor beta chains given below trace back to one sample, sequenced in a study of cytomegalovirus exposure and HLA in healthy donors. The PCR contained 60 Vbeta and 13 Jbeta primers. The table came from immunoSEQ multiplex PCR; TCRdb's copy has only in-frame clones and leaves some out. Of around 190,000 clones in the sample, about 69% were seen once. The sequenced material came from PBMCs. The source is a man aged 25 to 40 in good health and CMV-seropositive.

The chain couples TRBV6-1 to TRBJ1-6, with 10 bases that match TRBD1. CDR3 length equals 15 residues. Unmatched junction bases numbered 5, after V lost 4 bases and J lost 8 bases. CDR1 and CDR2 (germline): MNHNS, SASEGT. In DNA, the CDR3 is TGTGCCAGCAGTGGGACAGGGGGTGAAGATTCACCCCTCCACTTT. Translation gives CASSGTGGEDSPLHF.

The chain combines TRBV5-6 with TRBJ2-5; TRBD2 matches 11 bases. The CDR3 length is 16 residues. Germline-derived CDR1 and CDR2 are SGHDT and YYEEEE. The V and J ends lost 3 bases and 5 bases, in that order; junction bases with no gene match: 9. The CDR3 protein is CASSSFSGRAGETQYF. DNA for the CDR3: TGTGCCAGCAGCTCCTTTAGCGGGAGGGCCGGCGAGACCCAGTACTTC.

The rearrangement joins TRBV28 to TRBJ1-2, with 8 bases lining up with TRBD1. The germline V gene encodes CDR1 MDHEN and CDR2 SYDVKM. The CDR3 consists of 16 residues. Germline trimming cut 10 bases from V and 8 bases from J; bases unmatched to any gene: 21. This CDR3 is CATVPLEVRGRLGYTF. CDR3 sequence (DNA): TGTGCCACCGTGCCCCTCGAAGTCAGGGGGCGCTTGGGCTACACCTTC.

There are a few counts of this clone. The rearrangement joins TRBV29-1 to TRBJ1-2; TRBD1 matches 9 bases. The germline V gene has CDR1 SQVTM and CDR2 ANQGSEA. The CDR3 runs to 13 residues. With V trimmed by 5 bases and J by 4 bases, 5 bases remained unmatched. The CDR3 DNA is TGCAGCGTTCAACAGGGGGCGGTCTATGGCTACACCTTC. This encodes CSVQQGAVYGYTF.

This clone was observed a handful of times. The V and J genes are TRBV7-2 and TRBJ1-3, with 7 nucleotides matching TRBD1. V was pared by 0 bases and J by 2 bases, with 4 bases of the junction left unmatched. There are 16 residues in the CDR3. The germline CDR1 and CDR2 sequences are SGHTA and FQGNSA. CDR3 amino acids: CASSLAWDSTGNTIYF. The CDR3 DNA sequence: TGTGCCAGCAGCTTAGCCTGGGACAGTACTGGAAACACCATATATTTT.

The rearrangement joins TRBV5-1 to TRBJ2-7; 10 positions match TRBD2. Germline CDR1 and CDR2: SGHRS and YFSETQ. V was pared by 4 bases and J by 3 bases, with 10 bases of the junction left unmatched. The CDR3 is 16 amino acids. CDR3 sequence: CASSPPGGTSVYEQYF. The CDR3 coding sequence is TGCGCCAGCAGCCCGCCGGGGGGGACTAGCGTCTACGAGCAGTACTTC.

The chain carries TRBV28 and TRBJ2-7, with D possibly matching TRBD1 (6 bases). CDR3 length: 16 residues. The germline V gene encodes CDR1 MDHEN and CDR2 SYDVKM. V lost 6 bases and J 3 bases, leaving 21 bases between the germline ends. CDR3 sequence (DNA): TGTGCCAGCAGCCGACCGGACAGCTCACGTGTCTACGAGCAGTACTTC. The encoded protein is CASSRPDSSRVYEQYF.

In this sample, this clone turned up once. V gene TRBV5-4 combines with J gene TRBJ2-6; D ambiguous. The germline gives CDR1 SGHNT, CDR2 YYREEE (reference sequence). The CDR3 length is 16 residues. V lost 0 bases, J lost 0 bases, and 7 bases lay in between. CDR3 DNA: TGTGCCAGCAGCTTGGGCGGCAGCTCTGGGGCCAACGTCCTGACTTTC. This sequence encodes CASSLGGSSGANVLTF.

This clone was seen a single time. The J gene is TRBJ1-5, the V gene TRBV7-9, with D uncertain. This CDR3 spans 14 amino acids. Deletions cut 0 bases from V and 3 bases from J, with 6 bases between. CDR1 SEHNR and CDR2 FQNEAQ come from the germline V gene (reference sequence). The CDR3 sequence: CASSLAESNQPQHF. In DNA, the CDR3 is TGTGCCAGCAGCTTAGCAGAGTCCAATCAGCCCCAGCATTTT. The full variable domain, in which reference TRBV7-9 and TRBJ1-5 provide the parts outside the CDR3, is DTGVSQNPRHKITKRGQNVTFRCDPISEHNRLYWYRQTLGQGPEFLTYFQNEAQLEKSRLLSDRFSAERPKGSFSTLEIQRTEQGDSAMYLCASSLAESNQPQHFGDGTRLSIL.

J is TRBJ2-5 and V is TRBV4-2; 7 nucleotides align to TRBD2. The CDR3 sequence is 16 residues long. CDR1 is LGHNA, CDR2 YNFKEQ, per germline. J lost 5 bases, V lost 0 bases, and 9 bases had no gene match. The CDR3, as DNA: TGTGCCAGCAGCCAAGATCTGGCACTAGCGAGGGAGACCCAGTACTTC. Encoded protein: CASSQDLALARETQYF.

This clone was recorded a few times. CDR3 region: CASSLTGYGKNIQYF. CDR3 bases: TGTGCCAGCAGCCTGACAGGGTATGGCAAAAACATTCAGTACTTC. The J gene is TRBJ2-4, the V gene TRBV28; the match to TRBD1 covers 7 bases. Germline CDR1 reads MDHEN; CDR2 reads SYDVKM. The ends lost 6 bases at V and 3 bases at J; junction bases unmatched: 8. The CDR3 totals 15 residues.

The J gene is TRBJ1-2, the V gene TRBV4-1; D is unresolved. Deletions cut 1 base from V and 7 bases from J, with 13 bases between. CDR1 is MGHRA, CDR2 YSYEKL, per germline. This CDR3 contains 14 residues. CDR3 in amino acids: CASSQGRLAGGYTF. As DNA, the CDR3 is TGCGCCAGCAGCCAAGGTCGGTTAGCGGGTGGCTACACCTTC.

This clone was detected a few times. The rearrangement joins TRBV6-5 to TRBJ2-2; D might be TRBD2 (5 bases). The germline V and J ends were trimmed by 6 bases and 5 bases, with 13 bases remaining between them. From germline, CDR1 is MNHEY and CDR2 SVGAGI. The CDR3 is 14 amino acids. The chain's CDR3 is CASSATITTGELFF. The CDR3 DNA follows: TGTGCCAGCAGCGCGACTATCACGACCGGGGAGCTGTTTTTT.

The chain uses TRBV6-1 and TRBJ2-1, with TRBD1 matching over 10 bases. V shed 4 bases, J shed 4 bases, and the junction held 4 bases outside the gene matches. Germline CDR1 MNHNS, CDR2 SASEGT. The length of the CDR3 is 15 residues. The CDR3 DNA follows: TGTGCCAGCAGTGGCCGGGACAGGGGTTACAATGAGCAGTTCTTC. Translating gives CASSGRDRGYNEQFF.

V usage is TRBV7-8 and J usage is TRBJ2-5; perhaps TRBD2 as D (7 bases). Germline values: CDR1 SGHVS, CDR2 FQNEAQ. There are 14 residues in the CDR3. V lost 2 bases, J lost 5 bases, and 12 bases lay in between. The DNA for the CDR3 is TGTGCCAGCAGCTTATCGGGGAGGGGGGAGACCCAGTACTTC. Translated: CASSLSGRGETQYF.

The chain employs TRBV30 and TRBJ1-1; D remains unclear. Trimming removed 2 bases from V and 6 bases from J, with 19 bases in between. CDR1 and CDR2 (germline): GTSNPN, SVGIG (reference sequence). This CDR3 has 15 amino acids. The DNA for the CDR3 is TGTGCCTGGAGTTACCGGCGGTTCATGATGTCTGAAGCTTTCTTT. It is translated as CAWSYRRFMMSEAFF.

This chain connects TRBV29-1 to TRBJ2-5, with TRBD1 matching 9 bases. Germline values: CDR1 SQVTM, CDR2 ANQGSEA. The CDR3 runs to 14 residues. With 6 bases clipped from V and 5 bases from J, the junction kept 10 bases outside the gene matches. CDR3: CSVRKQGAMETQYF. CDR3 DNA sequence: TGCAGCGTCCGAAAACAGGGGGCTATGGAGACCCAGTACTTC.

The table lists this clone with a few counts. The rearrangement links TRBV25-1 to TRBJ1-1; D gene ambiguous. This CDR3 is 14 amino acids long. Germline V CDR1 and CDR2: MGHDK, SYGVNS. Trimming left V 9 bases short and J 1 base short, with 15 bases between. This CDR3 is CARGRPSKNTEAFF. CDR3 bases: TGTGCCAGGGGCCGCCCCTCCAAGAACACTGAAGCTTTCTTT.

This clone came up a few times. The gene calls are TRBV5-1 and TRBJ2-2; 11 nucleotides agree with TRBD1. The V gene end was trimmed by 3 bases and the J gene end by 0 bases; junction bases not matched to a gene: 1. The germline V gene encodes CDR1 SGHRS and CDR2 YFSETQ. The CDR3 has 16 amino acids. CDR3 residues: CASSWTGGANTGELFF. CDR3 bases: TGCGCCAGCAGCTGGACAGGGGGCGCGAACACCGGGGAGCTGTTTTTT.

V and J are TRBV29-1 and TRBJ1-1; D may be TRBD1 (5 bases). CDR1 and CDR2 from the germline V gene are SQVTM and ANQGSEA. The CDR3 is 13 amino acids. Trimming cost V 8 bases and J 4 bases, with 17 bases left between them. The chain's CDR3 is CSLSWGQGTEAFF. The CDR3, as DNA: TGCAGCCTCTCGTGGGGCCAGGGCACTGAAGCTTTCTTT.

The CDR3 region is CASSLVQLSGHTNRPNYEQYF. In nucleotides, the CDR3 is TGCGCCAGCAGCTTGGTACAACTCAGCGGGCACACGAATCGGCCAAACTACGAGCAGTACTTC. The chain employs TRBV5-1 and TRBJ2-7, with D possibly matching TRBD2 (6 bases). This CDR3 spans 21 amino acids. Deletions cut 0 bases from V and 3 bases from J, with 31 bases between. Germline loops: CDR1 SGHRS, CDR2 YFSETQ. The full variable domain, completed using reference TRBV5-1 and TRBJ2-7, is KAGVTQTPRYLIKTRGQQVTLSCSPISGHRSVSWYQQTPGQGLQFLFEYFSETQRNKGNFPGRFSGRQFSNSRSEMNVSTLELGDSALYLCASSLVQLSGHTNRPNYEQYFGPGTRLTVT.

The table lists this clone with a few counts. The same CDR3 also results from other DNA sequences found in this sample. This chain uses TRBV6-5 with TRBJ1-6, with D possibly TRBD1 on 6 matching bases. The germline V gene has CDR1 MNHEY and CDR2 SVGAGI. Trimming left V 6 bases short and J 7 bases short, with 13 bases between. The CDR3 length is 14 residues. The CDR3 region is CASSPDRGNSPLHF. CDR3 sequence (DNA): TGTGCCAGCAGCCCCGATAGGGGGAATTCACCCCTCCACTTT.

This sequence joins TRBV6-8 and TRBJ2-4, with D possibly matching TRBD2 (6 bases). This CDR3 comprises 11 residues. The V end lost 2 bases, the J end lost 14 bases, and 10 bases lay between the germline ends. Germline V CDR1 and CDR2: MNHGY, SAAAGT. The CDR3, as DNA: TGTGCCAGCAGTTACCGGGACTCTGAGTACTTC. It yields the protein CASSYRDSEYF.

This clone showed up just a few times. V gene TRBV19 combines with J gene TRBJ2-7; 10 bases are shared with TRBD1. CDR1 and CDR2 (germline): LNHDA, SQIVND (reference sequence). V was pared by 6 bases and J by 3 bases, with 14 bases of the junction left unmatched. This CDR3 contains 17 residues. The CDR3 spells CASSIQTRTGGYYEQYF. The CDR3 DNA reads TGTGCCAGTAGCATACAGACCCGGACAGGGGGATACTACGAGCAGTACTTC.

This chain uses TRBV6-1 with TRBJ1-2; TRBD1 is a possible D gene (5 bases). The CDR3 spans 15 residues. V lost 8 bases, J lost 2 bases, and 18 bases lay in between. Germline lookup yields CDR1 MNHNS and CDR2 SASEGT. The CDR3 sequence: CASPDPQDKNYGYTF. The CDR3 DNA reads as TGTGCCAGCCCCGACCCTCAGGACAAGAACTATGGCTACACCTTC.

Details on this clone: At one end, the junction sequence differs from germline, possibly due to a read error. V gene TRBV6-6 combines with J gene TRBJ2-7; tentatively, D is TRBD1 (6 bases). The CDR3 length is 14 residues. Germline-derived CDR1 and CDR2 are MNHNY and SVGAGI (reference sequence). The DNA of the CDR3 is TGTGCCAGCCGTTACCGGGACACCGCACACGAGCAGTACTTC. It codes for CASRYRDTAHEQYF.

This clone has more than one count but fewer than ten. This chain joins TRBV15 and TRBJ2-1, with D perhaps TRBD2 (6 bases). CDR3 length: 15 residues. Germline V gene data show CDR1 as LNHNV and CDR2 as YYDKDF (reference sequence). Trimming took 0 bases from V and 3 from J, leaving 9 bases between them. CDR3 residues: CATSRDDGGYNEQFF. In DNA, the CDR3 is TGTGCCACCAGCAGAGATGACGGGGGCTACAATGAGCAGTTCTTC.

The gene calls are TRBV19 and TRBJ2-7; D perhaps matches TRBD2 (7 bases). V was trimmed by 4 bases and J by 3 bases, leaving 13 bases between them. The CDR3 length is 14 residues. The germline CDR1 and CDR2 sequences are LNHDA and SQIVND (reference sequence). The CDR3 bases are TGTGCCAGTAGTACAGCGGGACACCTCTACGAGCAGTACTTC. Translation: CASSTAGHLYEQYF.

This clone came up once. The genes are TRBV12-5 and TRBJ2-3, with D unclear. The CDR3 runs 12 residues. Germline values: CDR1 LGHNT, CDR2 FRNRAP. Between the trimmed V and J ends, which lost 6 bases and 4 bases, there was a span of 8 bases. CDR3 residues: CASGLTADTQYF. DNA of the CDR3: TGTGCTAGTGGACTCACCGCAGATACGCAGTATTTT.

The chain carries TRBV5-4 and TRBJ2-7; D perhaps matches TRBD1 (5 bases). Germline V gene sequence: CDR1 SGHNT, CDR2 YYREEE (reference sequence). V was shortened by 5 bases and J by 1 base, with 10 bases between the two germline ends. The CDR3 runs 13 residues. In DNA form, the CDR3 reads TGTGCCAGCAGTTCATACAGGTCCTACGAGCAGTACTTC. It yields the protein CASSSYRSYEQYF.